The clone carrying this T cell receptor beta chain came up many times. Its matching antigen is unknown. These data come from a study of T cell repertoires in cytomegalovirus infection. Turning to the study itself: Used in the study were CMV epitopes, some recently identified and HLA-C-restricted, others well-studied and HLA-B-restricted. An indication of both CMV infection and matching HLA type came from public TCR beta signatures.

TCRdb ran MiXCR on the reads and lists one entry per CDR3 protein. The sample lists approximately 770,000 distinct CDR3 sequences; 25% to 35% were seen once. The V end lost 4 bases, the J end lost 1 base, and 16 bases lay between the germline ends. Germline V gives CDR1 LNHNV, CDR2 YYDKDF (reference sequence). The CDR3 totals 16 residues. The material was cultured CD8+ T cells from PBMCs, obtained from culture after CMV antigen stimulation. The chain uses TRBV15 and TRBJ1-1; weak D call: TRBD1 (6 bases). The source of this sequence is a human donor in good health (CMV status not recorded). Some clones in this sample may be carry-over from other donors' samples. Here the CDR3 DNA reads TGTGCCACCAGCAAAGAAGGATACAGGGCGAACACTGAAGCTTTCTTT. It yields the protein CATSKEGYRANTEAFF.